This T cell receptor (beta chain) was captured by sequencing in a study of blood T cells in healthy people across ages. Notes on the study in general: The fall in TCR beta diversity per million T cells was roughly linear with age. Any changes in expanded clonotypes were possibly confounded, as donor CMV status remained unknown.

On this clonotype itself: Its antigen remains unidentified.

The CDR3 sequence is 15 residues long. CDR1 DFQATT and CDR2 SNEGSKA come from the germline V gene (reference sequence). Trimming took 0 bases from V and 3 from J; bases not matched to a gene: 2. Combining a sample-barcoded 5' primer with a J-beta primer mix, a second PCR ran for roughly 7 to 12 cycles. TCRdb fed the 5' RACE reads into MiXCR, producing one record per CDR3 protein. Among around 2 million distinct CDR3 sequences, 35% to 50% were seen once, and the ten largest hold 23%. The sample comprised blood. The origin of this receptor is a human donor in good health. The rearrangement uses TRBV20-1 and TRBJ2-1; 10 bases are a match to TRBD2. CDR3 sequence reads: CSARELAGIYNEQFF. The CDR3 DNA follows: TGCAGTGCTAGAGAACTAGCGGGGATCTACAATGAGCAGTTCTTC.